Following are 10 T cell receptor beta chains from one sample sequenced in a study of technical replicates of blood from several donors. Assay: immunoSEQ multiplex PCR; the TCRdb copy retains only in-frame clones and omits some. The sample gives 40,000 to 60,000 clones, roughly 92% of which show up once; approximately 3.9% is in the top ten. The sequencing sample was made of PBMCs. The receptor set was obtained from a human donor in good health. Some clones in this sample may be carry-over from other donors' samples.

The count of this clone is one. CDR3 nucleotides: TGTGCCAGTAGTATTAGGGGGACCTACAATGAGCAGTTCTTC. It specifies CASSIRGTYNEQFF. The chain recombines TRBV19 with TRBJ2-1; perhaps TRBD1 as D (6 bases). The CDR3 totals 14 residues. Germline V gene data show CDR1 as LNHDA and CDR2 as SQIVND (reference sequence). The V and J ends lost 3 bases and 2 bases respectively, with 8 bases between them.

The chain couples TRBV5-5 to TRBJ2-7; D is unresolved. V shed 3 bases and J shed 3 bases, with 4 bases lying between them. Looked up from germline, CDR1 is SGHKS and CDR2 is YYEKEE (reference sequence). CDR3 length equals 11 residues. The CDR3 loop is CASSSSYEQYF. The CDR3 DNA follows: TGTGCCAGCAGCTCCAGCTACGAGCAGTACTTC.

This chain's CDR3 is CASSLPSGGSSYEQYF. CDR3 DNA sequence: TGTGCCAGCAGCTTACCTAGCGGGGGAAGCTCCTACGAGCAGTACTTC. This chain links TRBV11-2 with TRBJ2-7; 10 bases map to TRBD2. The CDR3 length is 16 residues. Trimming took 2 bases from V and 0 from J; bases not matched to a gene: 4. Germline V gene data show CDR1 as SGHAT and CDR2 as FQNNGV.

V gene TRBV16 combines with J gene TRBJ1-5; 10 positions agree with TRBD1. Trimming cost V 3 bases and J 5 bases; bases outside gene matches: 4. CDR1 is KGHSY and CDR2 is FQNENV in the germline V gene. The CDR3 consists of 15 residues. CDR3 DNA sequence: TGTGCCAGCAGCCAGGCGGGGACAGGGGATCAGCCCCAGCATTTT. It translates to CASSQAGTGDQPQHF.

This clone came up once. This chain links TRBV29-1 with TRBJ1-2, with unresolved D. Germline-derived CDR1 and CDR2 are SQVTM and ANQGSEA. CDR3 size: 12 residues. Trimming took off 2 bases at V and 8 bases at J, with 12 bases between the two ends. In DNA, the CDR3 is TGCAGCGTTGAATTGGTGACGGGAGGCTACACCTTC. It yields the protein CSVELVTGGYTF.

V is TRBV2 and J is TRBJ2-3; 8 bases are shared with TRBD1. The germline V gene encodes CDR1 SNHLY and CDR2 FYNNEI. After removal of 5 bases from V and 6 bases from J, the junction contained 4 bases not matched to a gene. The CDR3 has 13 amino acids. The CDR3 is CASSRDRSDTQYF. DNA for the CDR3: TGTGCCAGCAGTCGGGACAGGAGCGATACGCAGTATTTT.

The CDR3 region is CASSQGMMAGATTEAFF. The CDR3 DNA follows: TGCGCCAGCAGCCAAGGAATGATGGCAGGCGCGACCACTGAAGCTTTCTTT. The chain links TRBV4-3 to TRBJ1-1; D uncertain. The CDR3 runs to 17 residues. Germline V gene sequence: CDR1 LGHNA, CDR2 YSLEER. The V and J ends lost 1 base and 4 bases respectively, with 19 bases between them.

Regarding this clone: A much larger clone sits a single nucleotide away, making a read error possible. CDR3 DNA: TGCGCCAGCAGCCAAGATAGGACAGGCACCTACGAGCAGTACTTC. Residues: CASSQDRTGTYEQYF. This chain links TRBV4-3 with TRBJ2-7; 7 nucleotides match TRBD1. The CDR3 length is 15 residues. V lost 0 bases and J lost 2; bases outside the gene matches: 4. Germline V CDR1 and CDR2: LGHNA, YSLEER.

This chain links TRBV7-6 with TRBJ2-2, with D maybe TRBD1 (8 bases). Germline V lookup: CDR1 SGHVS, CDR2 FNYEAQ. This CDR3 is 15 amino acids long. Trimming removed 4 bases at V and 5 bases at J, with 14 bases between. CDR3 bases: TGTGCCAGCAGCTACAGGGGGGGCCCAACCGGGGAGCTGTTTTTT. Translated, it gives CASSYRGGPTGELFF.

The rearrangement uses TRBV18 and TRBJ2-7; the D gene is possibly TRBD2 (6 bases). Germline V gene sequence: CDR1 KGHSH, CDR2 LQKENI. Between the trimmed V and J ends, which lost 4 bases and 1 base, there was a span of 14 bases. This CDR3 is built from 15 residues. The CDR3 nucleotides are TGTGCCAGCTCACGACGGGACTCCGAATCCTACGAGCAGTACTTC. Its translation: CASSRRDSESYEQYF.